This T cell receptor (beta chain) originates from a study of long-term antiretroviral therapy in people with HIV (dated by TCRdb to 2021 to 2024). Broadly, across the study: The earliest samples were collected about a decade before the 2015 WHO recommendation for immediate ART, when ART was typically delayed until CD4 counts fell. Whether ART initiation and durable HIV suppression were associated with changes in peripheral blood TRB repertoire composition and diversity was tested in a retrospective serial study. From over 25 adults with confirmed HIV infection, the cohort provided some 200 cryopreserved PBMC samples, gathered serially across a mean of around 6 years (range 1-12). About a third of the roughly 30 participants with HIV were female. Test extractions of a monoclonal T-cell line alongside fewer than 40 polyclonal samples showed no cross-contamination during QIAcube processing. What the research found in general, with its limitations: ART initiation was associated with a significant increase in TRB diversity, but diversity stayed significantly below transplant donor controls even after long-term ART. The samples were dated from about 2003 to 2018, and the ART regimens that were used may be less effective than current ART regimens. Expanded TRB clones identified before ART initiation dominated the repertoire at all time points, although this dominance fluctuated and declined in many PLHIV after ART. Inferences about post-ART repertoire changes are limited because no data were available on ART adherence, viral resistance or therapy changes. Because pre-ART samples had limited cell numbers, unsorted PBMC were profiled rather than sorted CD4+ and CD8+ T cells. Compared with controls, HIV repertoires had narrower CDR3 length ranges, and the network structure pointed to an antigen-experienced repertoire that shifted only slightly toward naive after ART. Since PBMC availability was limited, sequencing covered only the TCR beta chain, with no alpha chain pairing.

The immunoSEQ hsTCRB v3.0 assay was used at survey level resolution to sequence the TRB variable region. A depth of about 40,000-50,000 T-cell genomes per sample was targeted for TRB sequencing. An Illumina MiSeq with a v3 150-cycle kit was used to sequence the pooled TRB libraries. The original methods were these. Repertoire analysis ran in R within a reproducible Nextflow workflow covering QC, data transformation and analysis. LymphoSeq2, an R package for exploring AIRR-Seq data, was used to implement the custom analyses. Several samples that produced fewer than 5000 total TRB sequences were removed, so 188 HIV repertoires were analyzed. Among the roughly 200 retained HIV repertoires, about 57 were collected before ART initiation and over 120 were collected after ART initiation. Repertoires were downsampled to 5000 TRB nucleotide sequences, with summary statistics averaged over 100 downsampling iterations. TRB sequences were retained for analysis only if CDR3 regions of at least seven amino acids were present. A Shannon entropy-derived clonality score and the Gini coefficient were used to measure diversity. In the repertoire networks, any two of the top 5000 CDR3 amino acid sequences were connected whenever the two sequences differed by an edit distance of one. Antigen specificity groups and MHC restriction were predicted for TRB CDR3 amino acid sequences with GLIPH2. To flag known CMV, EBV, HIV or tissue antigen associations, CDR3 amino acid sequences were matched against VDJdb and McPAS-TCR. Pre-ART, post-ART and control groups were compared with Wilcoxon signed-rank tests and Holm-Bonferroni correction. TCRdb carries this immuneACCESS record with in-frame sequences only. Its versions omit some clonotypes, under half of them owing to an unresolved V gene in the studies checked, with the rest unexplained. V, J and clone size derive from that table, while D and trimming were established from the DNA sequence. For this sample the table gives tens of thousands of clones, of which 80% were detected only once. The ten largest clones represent 5.5% to 8% of the sample.

On this clone: No antigen is known for it. Base-call qualities are not available, and no considerably larger clone is one nucleotide away.

Participants were included only if at least one PBMC sample before ART initiation and at least two post-ART samples were available. Treatment was received in the United States of America by all participants with HIV. Cryopreserved samples of about 0.9-11 million PBMC were thawed and washed before DNA extraction. At the time of the earliest PBMC sample, participants with HIV were aged between 23 and 54 years. PBMC samples were contributed by each participant from 1-4 timepoints before ART initiation and 2-8 timepoints after ART initiation, with a median of 7 samples. Serial HIV viral load, CD4+ T-cell count, ART history and demographic data were obtained for every participant. A Qiagen kit on a QIAcube was used to extract genomic DNA from unsorted PBMC, with samples processed in batches of 12. At the junction V is shortened by 5 bases and J by 1 base; bases outside the gene matches: 5. The germline V gene provides CDR1 SGHRS and CDR2 YFSETQ. Including the terminal cysteine and phenylalanine, the CDR3 comprises 14 residues. CDR3 DNA only is kept here, 42 bases in frame from base 1.

The chain joins TRBV5-1 to TRBJ2-5; 7 central bases correspond to TRBD1. The receptor was isolated from a man between 40 and 49 years old with HIV. The input for sequencing was unsorted PBMCs, taken 0.3 years after starting antiretroviral therapy. The CDR3 here reads CASRETGTQETQYF. The nucleotide sequence is given as TGCGCCAGCAGGGAGACAGGGACCCAAGAGACCCAGTACTTC.